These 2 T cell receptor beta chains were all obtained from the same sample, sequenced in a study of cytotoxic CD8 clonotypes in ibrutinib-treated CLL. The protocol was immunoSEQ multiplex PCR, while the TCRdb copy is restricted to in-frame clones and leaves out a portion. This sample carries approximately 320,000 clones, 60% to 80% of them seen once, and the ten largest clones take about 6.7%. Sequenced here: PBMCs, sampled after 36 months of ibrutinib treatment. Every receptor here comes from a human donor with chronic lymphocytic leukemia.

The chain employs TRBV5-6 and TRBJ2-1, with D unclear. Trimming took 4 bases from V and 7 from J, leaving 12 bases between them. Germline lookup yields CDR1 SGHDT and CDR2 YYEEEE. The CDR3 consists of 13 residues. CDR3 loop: CASSHPRSNEQFF. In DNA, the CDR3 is TGTGCCAGCAGCCATCCCCGGAGTAATGAGCAGTTCTTC.

CDR3 sequence reads: CASSSPGQGRNSPLHF. The CDR3 DNA reads TGTGCCAGCAGTTCCCCGGGACAGGGAAGAAATTCACCCCTCCACTTT. The rearrangement uses TRBV6-5 and TRBJ1-6; 9 bases agree with TRBD1. The CDR3 extends over 16 amino acids. Germline V gives CDR1 MNHEY, CDR2 SVGAGI. J lost 7 bases, V lost 4 bases, and 8 bases had no gene match.